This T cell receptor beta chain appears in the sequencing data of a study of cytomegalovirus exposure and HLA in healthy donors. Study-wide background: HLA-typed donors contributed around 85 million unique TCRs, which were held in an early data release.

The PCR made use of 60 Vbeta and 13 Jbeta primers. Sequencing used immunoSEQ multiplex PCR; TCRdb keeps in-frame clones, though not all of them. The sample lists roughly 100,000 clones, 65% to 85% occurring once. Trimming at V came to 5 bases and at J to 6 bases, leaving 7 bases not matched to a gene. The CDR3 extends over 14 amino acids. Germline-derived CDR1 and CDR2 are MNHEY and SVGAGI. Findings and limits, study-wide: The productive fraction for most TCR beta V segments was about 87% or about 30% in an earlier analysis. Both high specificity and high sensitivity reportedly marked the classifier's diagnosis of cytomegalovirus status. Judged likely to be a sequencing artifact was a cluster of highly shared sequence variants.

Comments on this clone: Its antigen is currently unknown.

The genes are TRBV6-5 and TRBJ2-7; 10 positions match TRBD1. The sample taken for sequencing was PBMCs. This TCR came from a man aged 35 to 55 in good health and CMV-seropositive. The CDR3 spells CASSPGQGWGEQYF. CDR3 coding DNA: TGTGCCAGCAGTCCGGGACAGGGGTGGGGCGAGCAGTACTTC.